This T cell receptor (beta chain) was documented in a study of graft-versus-host responses after intestinal transplantation. The wider study: Recipients underwent multivisceral, liver-intestinal, or isolated intestinal transplants. The recipients all started with anti-thymocyte globulin induction and then took tacrolimus and steroids for about three years. Study conclusions and caveats: Graft-donor T cell macrochimerism in patients accompanied high graft-versus-host to host-versus-graft clonal ratios in allografts. Some GvH clones were seen earlier in gut or blood, suggesting intestinal origin.

Details on this clone: The antigen is undetermined.

Measured with immunoSEQ multiplex PCR; TCRdb has only the in-frame clones, and not every one. The profile shows about 120,000 clones, approximately 92% of them singletons. V lost 3 bases and J lost 0, with 12 bases in between. CDR1 LNHNV and CDR2 YYDKDF come from the germline V gene (reference sequence). The CDR3 sequence is 17 residues long. V gene TRBV15 combines with J gene TRBJ2-6; D assignment may be TRBD1 or TRBD2 (5 bases each). This TCR came from a human donor who received an intestinal transplant. The sequencing here drew on unstimulated CD4+ T cells sorted from spleen or lymph node cells, taken before intestinal transplant. The CDR3 DNA follows: TGTGCCACCAGCAGGGGGGAATACTCCTCTGGGGCCAACGTCCTGACTTTC. Encoded protein: CATSRGEYSSGANVLTF.